This T cell receptor beta chain was identified during a study of vaccination effects on CD4 cells after COVID-19. Upon completion of about eleven days in culture, CD4+ T cells were isolated. Cultures had half their medium replaced with IL-2 medium on days 3 and 7. Here immunoSEQ multiplex PCR was the method, and the copy in TCRdb shows in-frame clones only, minus some. The data hold some 31,000 clones, with about two thirds observed a single time. To note about this clone: The antigen is unknown.

Points from the study as a whole: The study found marked clonal contraction of infection- and vaccine-induced clones late after vaccination. After vaccination of healthy people, only 1 of 255 vaccine-induced clones cross-reacted with common cold coronaviruses.

CDR3 size: 17 residues. Germline V gene sequence: CDR1 SGHRS, CDR2 YFSETQ. With 3 bases removed from V and 2 bases from J, the gap between germline ends came to 21 bases. Sequencing used CD4+ T cells from PBMCs cultured without peptide, obtained before COVID-19 vaccination. The TCR was taken from a human donor who received a COVID-19 vaccine. The rearrangement uses TRBV5-1 and TRBJ2-7; tentative D call: TRBD1 (6 bases). The CDR3 nucleotides read TGCGCCAGCAGCTGGACGGGGACACTCCAAAGGACCTACGAGCAGTACTTC. Translation: CASSWTGTLQRTYEQYF.